The entry that follows covers one T cell receptor (beta chain) sequence. Antigen unknown. This specimen belongs to a study of T cell responses to AZD1222 COVID-19 vaccine. As for the study in general: Researchers grouped second doses given at about 4 or about 12 weeks into one pool.

Germline loops: CDR1 GTSNPN, CDR2 SVGIG (reference sequence). V dropped 3 bases and J dropped 0 bases, with 8 bases sitting between them. The CDR3 spans 13 residues. Points from the study as a whole: Possibly, clonal diversity was underestimated; donors were largely white British and included more females. Unmutated variant regions are reportedly targeted by nearly half of spike-specific TCRs. Following two doses of AZD1222, Spike-specific TCR breadth and depth rose.

Profiling relied on immunoSEQ multiplex PCR, and the TCRdb table lists in-frame clones only, not all of them. The sample has around 140,000 clones; approximately 91% are singletons. This specimen consisted of peripheral blood, obtained on day 0 of AZD1222 vaccination. This chain joins TRBV30 and TRBJ1-1, with D tentatively TRBD1 (5 bases). The receptor comes from an adult in good health. The CDR3: CAWRRGVNTEAFF. The DNA for the CDR3 is TGTGCCTGGAGGAGGGGAGTGAACACTGAAGCTTTCTTT. Together with reference TRBV30 and TRBJ1-1, the CDR3 gives the full variable domain: SQTIHQWPATLVQPVGSPLSLECTVEGTSNPNLYWYRQAAGRGLQLLFYSVGIGQISSEVPQNLSASRPQDRQFILSSKKLLLSDSGFYLCAWRRGVNTEAFFGQGTRLTVV.